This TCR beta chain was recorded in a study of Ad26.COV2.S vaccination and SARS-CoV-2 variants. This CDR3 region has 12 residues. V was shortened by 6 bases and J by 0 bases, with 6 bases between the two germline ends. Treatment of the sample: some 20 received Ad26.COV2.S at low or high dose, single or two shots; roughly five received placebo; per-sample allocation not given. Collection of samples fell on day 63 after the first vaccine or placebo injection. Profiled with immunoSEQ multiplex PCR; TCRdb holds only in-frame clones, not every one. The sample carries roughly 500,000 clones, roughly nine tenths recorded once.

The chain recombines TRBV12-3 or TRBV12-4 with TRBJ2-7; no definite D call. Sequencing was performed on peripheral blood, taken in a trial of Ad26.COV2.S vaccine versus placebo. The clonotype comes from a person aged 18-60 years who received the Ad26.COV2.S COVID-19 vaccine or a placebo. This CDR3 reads CASSKRSYEQYV. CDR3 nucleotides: TGTGCCAGCAGCAAGCGCTCCTACGAGCAGTACGTC.